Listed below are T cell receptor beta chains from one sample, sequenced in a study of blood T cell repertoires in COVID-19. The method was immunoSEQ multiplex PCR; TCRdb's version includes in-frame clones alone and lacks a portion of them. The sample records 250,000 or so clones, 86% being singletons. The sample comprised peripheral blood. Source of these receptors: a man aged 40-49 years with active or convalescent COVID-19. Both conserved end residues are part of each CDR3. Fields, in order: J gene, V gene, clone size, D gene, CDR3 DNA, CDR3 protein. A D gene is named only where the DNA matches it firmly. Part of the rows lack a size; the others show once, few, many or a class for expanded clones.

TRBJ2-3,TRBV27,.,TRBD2,TGTGCCAGCAGTTCTCTCCGGCAGGGAGGGGATACGCAGTATTTT,CASSSLRQGGDTQYF
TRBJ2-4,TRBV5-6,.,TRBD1,TGTGCCAGCAGCTCCATTATCGGACAGGGGTTGTACTTC,CASSSIIGQGLYF
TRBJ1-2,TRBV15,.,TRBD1,TGTGCCACCAGCAGAGAGTGGGGGACAGGGGATGGCTACACCTTC,CATSREWGTGDGYTF
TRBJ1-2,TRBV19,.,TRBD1,TGTGCCACCCGCCTCACCCGGGACAGGGGAGGAGGCTACACCTTC,CATRLTRDRGGGYTF
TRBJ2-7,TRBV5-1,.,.,TGCGCCAGCAGCTTGGTTCCAGGCGCCGCGTCCTACGAGCAGTACTTC,CASSLVPGAASYEQYF
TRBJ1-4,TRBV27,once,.,TGTGCCAGCAGTTTTCAGGCAGGAATAACAAAACTGTTTTTT,CASSFQAGITKLFF
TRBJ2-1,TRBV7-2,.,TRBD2,TGTGCCAGCAGCCCCGGGACTAGCGGATACAATGAGCAGTTCTTC,CASSPGTSGYNEQFF
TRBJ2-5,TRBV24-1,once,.,TGTGCCACCACCGACGGCCGCAGGGGCACGGAAGAGACCCAGTACTTC,CATTDGRRGTEETQYF
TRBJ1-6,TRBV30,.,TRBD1,TGTGCCTGGGACAGGGGGCAAGCACCCCTCCACTTT,CAWDRGQAPLHF
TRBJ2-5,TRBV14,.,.,TGTGCCAGCAGCCAAGATAAGGTTTGGAGGGGAGAGACCCAGTACTTC,CASSQDKVWRGETQYF
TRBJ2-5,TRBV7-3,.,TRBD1,TGTGCCAGCAGCGCGAACTCGGGACAGGGACCCCAAGAGACCCAGTACTTC,CASSANSGQGPQETQYF
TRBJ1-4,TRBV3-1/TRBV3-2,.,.,TGTGCCAGCAGCCTTCGGGCAGGGAGGGTCACTAATGAAAAACTGTTTTTT,CASSLRAGRVTNEKLFF
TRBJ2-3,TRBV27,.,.,TGTGCCAGCAGTTTATGGTTGCAAGCTACGCAGTATTTT,CASSLWLQATQYF
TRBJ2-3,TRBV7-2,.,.,TGTGCCAGCAGCTGGGGGCATCAACCTAGCACAGATACGCAGTATTTT,CASSWGHQPSTDTQYF
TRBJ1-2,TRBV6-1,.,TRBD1,TGTGCCAGCAGTGAGGACAGGGAGGACTATGGCTACACCTTC,CASSEDREDYGYTF
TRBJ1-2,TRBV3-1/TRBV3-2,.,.,TGTGCCAGCAGCCAAGATGCGAGGTATGGCTACACCTTC,CASSQDARYGYTF
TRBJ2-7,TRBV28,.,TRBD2,TGTGCCAGCAGTTTGGTGGTTGGACTAGCTGATGAGCAGTACTTC,CASSLVVGLADEQYF
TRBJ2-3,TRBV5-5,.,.,TGTGCCAGCAGCTCAGTTCCAGAATCTAGCACAGATACGCAGTATTTT,CASSSVPESSTDTQYF
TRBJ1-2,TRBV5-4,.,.,TGTGCCAGCAGCAGCGATTTTGGCTACACCTTC,CASSSDFGYTF
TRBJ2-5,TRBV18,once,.,TGTGCCAGCTCACCACCGAGCGGGCGGCAAGAGACCCAGTACTTC,CASSPPSGRQETQYF